The TCR beta chain under discussion was sequenced for a study of blood T cell repertoires in COVID-19. As for the study in general: Material from acute and convalescent COVID-19 was sourced from the United States, Italy and Spain.

Sequencing used immunoSEQ multiplex PCR; TCRdb keeps in-frame clones, though not all of them. This table has under 200,000 clones, about four fifths appearing once. Trimming took 3 bases from V and 4 from J; bases not matched to a gene: 6. Germline CDR1 is SGHDN and CDR2 is FVKESK. The CDR3 runs to 15 residues. This clone was counted a few times. The chain carries TRBV14 and TRBJ2-1; 7 nucleotides line up with TRBD1. The specimen sequenced was peripheral blood. This clonotype originated in a woman in her sixties with COVID-19, enrolled during active disease. This chain's CDR3 is CASSHRQGRYNEQFF. The CDR3 DNA follows: TGTGCCAGCAGCCATAGACAGGGAAGATACAATGAGCAGTTCTTC. The full variable domain, rest sourced from reference TRBV14 and TRBJ2-1, is EAGVTQFPSHSVIEKGQTVTLRCDPISGHDNLYWYRRVMGKEIKFLLHFVKESKQDESGMPNNRFLAERTGGTYSTLKVQPAELEDSGVYFCASSHRQGRYNEQFFGPGTRLTVL.